This T cell receptor (beta chain) derives from a study of blood T cell repertoires in COVID-19. Background on the study: Material from acute and convalescent COVID-19 was sourced from the United States, Italy and Spain. PBMCs, B-cell-depleted T cells, or T cells provided the cDNA or gDNA that made up the material.

Per the original methods: For nucleated cells, counts were estimated from reference gene primer amplification. Generated by immunoSEQ multiplex PCR, the TCRdb table keeps only in-frame clones and is missing some. The V and J calls and the clone size are those of that table, but D and trimming were determined from the DNA. The sample comprises about 200,000 clones, 90% to 95% of which are singletons, and 0.75% to 1% rests with the top ten. This CDR3 spans 14 amino acids. The V gene lost 6 bases and the J gene lost 3 bases, with 14 bases spanning the gap. Germline V gene sequence: CDR1 LNHDA, CDR2 SQIVND (reference sequence).

The sample consisted of peripheral blood. The source of this sequence is a man in his 60s with COVID-19, enrolled during active disease. The rearrangement links TRBV19 to TRBJ1-1; no clear D. CDR3 residues: CASRNGYADTEAFF. CDR3 in DNA: TGTGCCAGTAGGAACGGCTACGCGGACACTGAAGCTTTCTTT.